This passage covers 30 T cell receptor beta chains from one sample sequenced in a study of shared clonotypes between healthy human individuals. Produced via immunoSEQ multiplex PCR; TCRdb's table is partial and in-frame only. The data hold more than 900,000 clones, with approximately 80% observed a single time. Sequenced sample: memory CD4+ T cells from PBMCs. The subset is: CD45RA-negative fraction. These receptors all come from a man younger than 35 in good health. Some clones in this sample may be carry-over from other donors' samples.

The CDR3 protein is CASSQDGAVGELFF. The CDR3 DNA reads as TGCGCCAGCAGCCAAGATGGGGCAGTCGGGGAGCTGTTTTTT. This chain uses TRBV4-1 with TRBJ2-2; D perhaps matches TRBD1 (5 bases). Germline lookup yields CDR1 MGHRA and CDR2 YSYEKL. V was shortened by 0 bases and J by 7 bases, with 9 bases between the two germline ends. The CDR3 is 14 residues long.

Regarding this clone: The sample contains more than one DNA sequence encoding this CDR3. DNA for the CDR3: TGTGCCTGGAGCTTAAATAGCAATCAGCCCCAGCATTTT. It specifies CAWSLNSNQPQHF. The rearrangement links TRBV30 to TRBJ1-5; D is ambiguous. The germline V gene encodes CDR1 GTSNPN and CDR2 SVGIG (reference sequence). V lost 3 bases to trimming and J lost 0 bases, with 6 bases between them. This CDR3 spans 13 amino acids.

The chain joins TRBV23-1 to TRBJ2-7; 11 bases fit TRBD2. TRBV23-1 is treated as an ORF (open reading frame) with a function not yet certain. This CDR3 has 13 residues. The J segment lost 5 bases and the V segment lost 6 bases, leaving 3 bases of the junction unmatched. DNA for the CDR3: TGCGCCAGCAGAGAGACTAGCGGGAACGAGCAGTACTTC. This translates into CASRETSGNEQYF.

Concerning this clone: The sample has other DNA sequences that encode this CDR3 too. CDR3 loop: CASSLEGAYEQYF. The CDR3 DNA sequence: TGCGCCAGCAGCTTGGAGGGGGCCTACGAGCAGTACTTC. The V call is TRBV5-1, the J call TRBJ2-7; D is perhaps TRBD1 (6 bases). The V gene's germline CDR1 is SGHRS and CDR2 YFSETQ. The germline V and J ends were trimmed by 0 bases and 2 bases, with 6 bases remaining between them. The CDR3 loop spans 13 amino acids.

J is TRBJ1-1 and V is TRBV10-3, with 9 bases aligning to TRBD1. Trimming cost V 6 bases and J 5 bases; bases outside gene matches: 4. CDR1 and CDR2 from the germline V gene are ENHRY and SYGVKD. CDR3 length: 13 amino acids. The CDR3: CAIRQGAGTEAFF. CDR3 nucleotides: TGTGCCATCAGACAGGGGGCAGGGACTGAAGCTTTCTTT.

The chain couples TRBV6-4 to TRBJ2-3; 14 bases map to TRBD2. The CDR3 spans 13 residues. Trimming took 11 bases from V and 7 from J; bases not matched to a gene: 5. Germline lookup yields CDR1 MRHNA and CDR2 SNTAGT. This CDR3 is CAAGTSGSYTQYF. The CDR3 bases are TGTGCCGCCGGGACTAGCGGGAGTTATACGCAGTATTTT.

The DNA for the CDR3 is TGTGCCAGCAGTCCCGTTGGGGCACCGTACACCGGGGAGCTGTTTTTT. Translating gives CASSPVGAPYTGELFF. This sequence joins TRBV27 and TRBJ2-2, with D perhaps matching TRBD1 (5 bases). Trimming removed 5 bases from V and 3 bases from J, with 16 bases in between. Germline V gene data show CDR1 as MNHEY and CDR2 as SMNVEV (reference sequence). This CDR3 has 16 residues.

The V gene is TRBV7-2, the J gene TRBJ2-7; the D gene is possibly TRBD2 (6 bases). This CDR3 region has 13 residues. V was cut by 5 bases and J by 7 bases, with 15 bases left in between. Germline CDR1 SGHTA, CDR2 FQGNSA. CDR3 sequence (DNA): TGTGCCAGCAGCCCCGATGCGGGGAGGGAGCAGTACTTC. This encodes CASSPDAGREQYF.

The genes are TRBV4-3 and TRBJ2-1, with TRBD1 matching over 7 bases. This CDR3 contains 19 residues. Germline V CDR1 and CDR2: LGHNA, YSLEER. Losses at the gene ends were 0 bases for V and 1 base for J; bases not matched to a gene: 12. CDR3 residues: CASSQEPRGQVGSYNEQFF. As DNA, the CDR3 is TGCGCCAGCAGCCAAGAACCAAGGGGGCAGGTGGGTTCCTACAATGAGCAGTTCTTC.

V is TRBV4-2 and J is TRBJ2-3; the D gene is possibly TRBD2 (6 bases). The ends were cut back, 3 bases at V and 6 bases at J, with 10 bases in the middle. The CDR3 has 13 residues. Germline CDR1 and CDR2: LGHNA and YNFKEQ. The CDR3 DNA reads TGTGCCAGCAGCCACACGGGGGAGGATACGCAGTATTTT. It yields the protein CASSHTGEDTQYF.

The V gene is TRBV5-4, the J gene TRBJ2-6; perhaps TRBD2 as D (5 bases). V dropped 1 base and J dropped 0 bases, with 20 bases sitting between them. The CDR3 has 20 residues. CDR1 SGHNT and CDR2 YYREEE come from the germline V gene (reference sequence). The CDR3 DNA is TGTGCCAGCAGCTTGATCTGGGCTAGCAGCGAAGGCTCTGGGGCCAACGTCCTGACTTTC. Protein sequence: CASSLIWASSEGSGANVLTF.

The CDR3 reads CASSARQTSTDTQYF. The CDR3 region has the DNA TGTGCCAGTAGTGCCCGACAGACTAGCACAGATACGCAGTATTTT. J is TRBJ2-3 and V is TRBV19, with D maybe TRBD1 (5 bases). The germline CDR1 and CDR2 sequences are LNHDA and SQIVND (reference sequence). V was clipped by 5 bases and J by 0 bases, with 12 bases between them. This CDR3 region has 15 residues.

V gene TRBV5-4 combines with J gene TRBJ1-2; D not resolved. The ends were cut back, 3 bases at V and 0 bases at J, with 9 bases in the middle. Germline V gives CDR1 SGHNT, CDR2 YYREEE (reference sequence). There are 14 residues in the CDR3. For the CDR3, the DNA is TGTGCCAGCAGCTCTTTACTTGCTAACTATGGCTACACCTTC. The encoded protein is CASSSLLANYGYTF.

In this sample, this clone turned up once. This chain links TRBV7-8 with TRBJ2-7; D remains unclear. This CDR3 is built from 15 residues. Trimming removed 5 bases from V and 2 bases from J, with 16 bases in between. CDR1 is SGHVS and CDR2 is FQNEAQ in the germline V gene. In DNA form, the CDR3 reads TGTGCCAGCAGCGGGGTCAGGTCCAGAGCCTACGAGCAGTACTTC. Amino acid sequence: CASSGVRSRAYEQYF.

The table lists this clone with a count of one. The rearrangement links TRBV6-4 to TRBJ1-1, with D uncertain. Trimming left V 4 bases short and J 1 base short, with 7 bases between. Germline lookup yields CDR1 MRHNA and CDR2 SNTAGT. The CDR3 totals 13 residues. CDR3 residues: CASSVAANTEAFF. Written as DNA, the CDR3 is TGTGCCAGCAGTGTGGCAGCGAACACTGAAGCTTTCTTT.

This chain uses TRBV15 with TRBJ2-6; D is unresolved. Trimming left V 1 base short and J 0 bases short, with 13 bases between. CDR3 length equals 18 residues. CDR1 LNHNV and CDR2 YYDKDF come from the germline V gene (reference sequence). CDR3 in amino acids: CATSRGSGGSSGANVLTF. The DNA of the CDR3 is TGTGCCACCAGCAGAGGTTCTGGTGGGTCCTCTGGGGCCAACGTCCTGACTTTC.

The V and J genes are TRBV4-1 and TRBJ1-2; 9 bases line up with TRBD1. Germline V gene sequence: CDR1 MGHRA, CDR2 YSYEKL. The length of the CDR3 is 17 residues. V trimming: 4 bases; J trimming: 6 bases; junction bases outside the gene matches: 15. The CDR3 loop reads CASSRGPGTGFGDGYTF. CDR3 nucleotide sequence: TGCGCCAGCAGCCGCGGCCCCGGGACAGGGTTCGGGGATGGCTACACCTTC.

The chain recombines TRBV5-4 with TRBJ2-7; no firm D call. CDR3 length equals 11 residues. V was trimmed by 1 base and J by 7 bases, leaving 6 bases between them. Germline V gene sequence: CDR1 SGHNT, CDR2 YYREEE (reference sequence). The CDR3 region has the DNA TGTGCCAGCAGCTTGTTGGATGAGCAGTACTTC. As protein: CASSLLDEQYF.

The rearrangement links TRBV6-1 to TRBJ1-1; 7 bases are a match to TRBD1. Per the germline V gene, CDR1 is MNHNS and CDR2 is SASEGT. The J segment lost 9 bases and the V segment lost 6 bases, leaving 13 bases of the junction unmatched. The CDR3 contains 14 residues. The CDR3 region is CASRESGGREKAFF. CDR3 DNA sequence: TGTGCCAGCAGAGAATCAGGGGGGAGGGAGAAAGCTTTCTTT.

This chain links TRBV29-1 with TRBJ2-5; D unclear. From germline, CDR1 is SQVTM and CDR2 ANQGSEA. With 1 base removed from V and 5 bases from J, the gap between germline ends came to 14 bases. This CDR3 has 14 amino acids. The CDR3 DNA sequence: TGCAGCGTTGAAGGAGGTGGCCTCGGGGAGACCCAGTACTTC. Protein: CSVEGGGLGETQYF.

The gene calls are TRBV11-2 and TRBJ2-7, with TRBD1 matching over 9 bases. Germline lookup yields CDR1 SGHAT and CDR2 FQNNGV. V shed 2 bases and J 3 bases; nucleotides not matched to a gene: 5. The CDR3 consists of 15 residues. CDR3 in amino acids: CASSLTGQGFYEQYF. DNA of the CDR3: TGTGCCAGCAGCTTAACGGGACAGGGCTTCTACGAGCAGTACTTC. Full variable domain (rest looked up from reference TRBV11-2 and TRBJ2-7): EAGVAQSPRYKIIEKRQSVAFWCNPISGHATLYWYQQILGQGPKLLIQFQNNGVVDDSQLPKDRFSAERLKGVDSTLKIQPAKLEDSAVYLCASSLTGQGFYEQYFGPGTRLTVT.

V and J are TRBV6-5 and TRBJ2-1; TRBD2 aligns across 8 bases. Germline-derived CDR1 and CDR2 are MNHEY and SVGAGI. After removal of 2 bases from V and 5 bases from J, the junction contained 8 bases not matched to a gene. The CDR3 is 16 residues long. CDR3: CASSYTGTRLDNEQFF. The CDR3 region has the DNA TGTGCCAGCAGTTACACCGGGACTAGATTAGACAATGAGCAGTTCTTC.

The chain combines TRBV4-1 with TRBJ1-5; D is possibly TRBD1 (5 bases). V was shortened by 3 bases and J by 2 bases, with 17 bases between the two germline ends. This CDR3 comprises 17 residues. Germline V gene lookup returns CDR1 MGHRA and CDR2 YSYEKL. The CDR3 sequence: CASSQPRGGLGNQPQHF. The CDR3, as DNA: TGCGCCAGCAGCCAGCCTAGGGGAGGGCTCGGCAATCAGCCCCAGCATTTT.

As DNA, the CDR3 is TGTGCCATCAGTGAGTCGACGGGGACAGGGGCGAACACCGGGGAGCTGTTTTTT. Translating it yields CAISESTGTGANTGELFF. The rearrangement links TRBV10-3 to TRBJ2-2; TRBD1 aligns across 10 bases. V lost 0 bases, J lost 0 bases, and 4 bases stayed unmatched. The germline gives CDR1 ENHRY, CDR2 SYGVKD. There are 18 residues in the CDR3.

For this clone: At one end the junction does not follow the germline gene, possibly because of a read error. The chain has TRBV29-1 and TRBJ1-1; D uncertain. This CDR3 is built from 8 residues. CDR1 and CDR2 (germline): SQVTM, ANQGSEA. In DNA form, the CDR3 reads TGCAGCGCTGGGTGGGCGGACTTT. Protein product: CSAGWADF.

This clone has a handful of counts. The gene calls are TRBV6-6 and TRBJ1-1; D unclear. This CDR3 region has 16 residues. V dropped 6 bases and J dropped 1 base, with 18 bases sitting between them. Germline V gene data show CDR1 as MNHNY and CDR2 as SVGAGI (reference sequence). The CDR3 coding sequence is TGTGCCAGCAGCCGGCCAGGCGCAGTCTGGAACACTGAAGCTTTCTTT. Translating gives CASSRPGAVWNTEAFF.

This clone was found once. J is TRBJ2-7 and V is TRBV6-5; TRBD2 might be the D (6 bases). This CDR3 has 15 residues. V was shortened by 5 bases and J by 5 bases, with 19 bases between the two germline ends. Germline V gives CDR1 MNHEY, CDR2 SVGAGI. The CDR3 DNA follows: TGTGCCAGCAGTCCTCACGGAGGGAGTAGGAACGAGCAGTACTTC. Its protein product is CASSPHGGSRNEQYF.

This chain links TRBV18 with TRBJ1-5; D remains ambiguous. The V gene lost 0 bases and the J gene lost 4 bases, with 10 bases spanning the gap. Germline CDR1 KGHSH, CDR2 LQKENI. This CDR3 contains 15 residues. The CDR3 here is CASSPPGKANQPQHF. DNA for the CDR3: TGTGCCAGCTCACCACCGGGGAAGGCTAATCAGCCCCAGCATTTT.

The rearrangement links TRBV23-1 to TRBJ2-1; D is undetermined. TRBV23-1 is labeled an ORF, and its function is uncertain. The CDR3 extends over 16 amino acids. V was trimmed by 11 bases and J by 0 bases, leaving 20 bases between them. The CDR3 region is CAGPHTSPSSYNEQFF. As DNA, the CDR3 is TGCGCCGGCCCTCACACCAGTCCAAGCTCCTACAATGAGCAGTTCTTC.

This clone was recorded many times. The CDR3: CASSLAASNYGYTF. The CDR3 nucleotides read TGTGCCAGCAGCTTAGCAGCCTCTAACTATGGCTACACCTTC. The J gene is TRBJ1-2, the V gene TRBV7-9; D gene unclear. Germline CDR1 reads SEHNR; CDR2 reads FQNEAQ (reference sequence). V was cut by 0 bases and J by 0 bases, with 5 bases left in between. The CDR3 loop spans 14 amino acids. The variable domain in full, with the rest retrieved from reference TRBV7-9 and TRBJ1-2, is DTGVSQNPRHKITKRGQNVTFRCDPISEHNRLYWYRQTLGQGPEFLTYFQNEAQLEKSRLLSDRFSAERPKGSFSTLEIQRTEQGDSAMYLCASSLAASNYGYTFGSGTRLTVV.